Shown below are 26 T cell receptor beta chains from a single sample sequenced in a study of OX40 agonist ivuxolimab in advanced cancers. Assay used: immunoSEQ multiplex PCR; TCRdb lists only in-frame clones, some missing. Seen here are 20,000 or so clones, 85% observed once, and the top ten hold around two fifths. The specimen comprised CD4+ or CD8+ T cells sorted from blood, sampled in a trial of the OX40 agonist ivuxolimab. Receptor source: an adult with an advanced solid tumor such as melanoma, head and neck, liver or kidney cancer.

This chain uses TRBV11-2 with TRBJ2-3; D may be TRBD1 or TRBD2 (5 bases each). V was clipped by 5 bases and J by 0 bases, with 12 bases between them. The CDR3 is made up of 15 amino acids. Looked up from germline, CDR1 is SGHAT and CDR2 is FQNNGV. CDR3 in amino acids: CASSPGAPSTDTQYF. The CDR3 coding sequence is TGTGCCAGCAGCCCCGGGGCCCCTAGCACAGATACGCAGTATTTT.

The V call is TRBV4-1, the J call TRBJ2-3; no reliable D call. Germline V lookup: CDR1 MGHRA, CDR2 YSYEKL. With 0 bases removed from V and 3 bases from J, the gap between germline ends came to 7 bases. The CDR3 extends over 14 amino acids. This chain's CDR3 is CASSQESRTDTQYF. The DNA of the CDR3 is TGCGCCAGCAGCCAAGAGTCGCGGACAGATACGCAGTATTTT.

CDR3: CASSYGDGPYEQYF. The DNA for the CDR3 is TGTGCCAGCAGCTATGGGGACGGACCCTACGAGCAGTACTTC. J is TRBJ2-7 and V is TRBV5-4; D is possibly TRBD1 or TRBD2 (5 bases each). This CDR3 has 14 residues. The ends were cut back, 3 bases at V and 2 bases at J, with 12 bases in the middle. Germline CDR1 is SGHNT and CDR2 is YYREEE (reference sequence).

The V and J genes are TRBV27 and TRBJ2-1, with TRBD2 matching over 10 bases. There are 14 residues in the CDR3. Germline loops: CDR1 MNHEY, CDR2 SMNVEV (reference sequence). Trimming cost V 6 bases and J 3 bases; bases outside gene matches: 2. This CDR3 reads CASSPSGSYNEQFF. CDR3 in DNA: TGTGCCAGCAGCCCTAGCGGGAGCTACAATGAGCAGTTCTTC.

V gene TRBV28 combines with J gene TRBJ2-5; 8 positions match TRBD1. From germline, CDR1 is MDHEN and CDR2 SYDVKM. The CDR3 runs 14 residues. Germline trimming cut 4 bases from V and 5 bases from J; bases unmatched to any gene: 6. This CDR3 reads CASSSTGDMETQYF. CDR3 in DNA: TGTGCCAGCAGTTCGACAGGGGACATGGAGACCCAGTACTTC.

This clone showed up just once. This chain uses TRBV5-6 with TRBJ2-3; D call uncertain. The V gene's germline CDR1 is SGHDT and CDR2 YYEEEE. The CDR3 is 13 amino acids. The V end was cut by 6 bases, the J end by 6 bases, with 14 bases between. CDR3 in amino acids: CASIDRPGDTQYF. In nucleotides, the CDR3 is TGTGCCAGCATCGATCGTCCTGGGGATACGCAGTATTTT.

This chain joins TRBV7-8 and TRBJ2-7; 9 bases align to TRBD2. Germline CDR1 is SGHVS and CDR2 is FQNEAQ. CDR3 length: 15 residues. The V gene end was trimmed by 1 base and the J gene end by 4 bases; junction bases not matched to a gene: 5. In nucleotides, the CDR3 is TGTGCCAGCAGCTTAGGCGGGGGGGCCGGGTACGAGCAGTACTTC. It translates to CASSLGGGAGYEQYF.

V is TRBV2 and J is TRBJ2-3; D may be TRBD2 (5 bases). V lost 3 bases and J 2 bases, leaving 9 bases between the germline ends. The length of the CDR3 is 14 residues. Germline lookup yields CDR1 SNHLY and CDR2 FYNNEI. DNA of the CDR3: TGTGCCAGCAGTGATAGAGGACTCACAGATACGCAGTATTTT. It translates to CASSDRGLTDTQYF.

The chain carries TRBV9 and TRBJ2-7; the match to TRBD1 covers 7 bases. Germline V gives CDR1 SGDLS, CDR2 YYNGEE. V dropped 3 bases and J dropped 3; count of bases not matched to a gene: 6. The CDR3 spans 14 residues. The CDR3 loop reads CASSGRDSGYEQYF. The CDR3 nucleotides read TGTGCCAGCAGCGGCCGGGACAGCGGCTACGAGCAGTACTTC.

This chain uses TRBV14 with TRBJ1-1; D possibly corresponds to TRBD1 (5 bases). Trimming left V 0 bases short and J 6 bases short, with 8 bases between. The CDR3 sequence is 13 residues long. Germline lookup yields CDR1 SGHDN and CDR2 FVKESK. For the CDR3, the DNA is TGTGCCAGCAGCCAAGATTTGGGACCTGAAGCTTTCTTT. Residues: CASSQDLGPEAFF.

This sequence joins TRBV27 and TRBJ1-6, with a tentative D call TRBD1 (5 bases). Per the germline V gene, CDR1 is MNHEY and CDR2 is SMNVEV (reference sequence). This CDR3 has 14 residues. V lost 5 bases and J 10 bases, leaving 15 bases between the germline ends. CDR3 protein: CASSLTGGGSPLHF. CDR3 in DNA: TGTGCCAGCAGTCTAACCGGGGGTGGCTCACCCCTCCACTTT.

CDR3: CASSAGQGLDEAFF. In DNA form, the CDR3 reads TGTGCCAGCAGCGCCGGACAGGGCCTCGATGAAGCTTTCTTT. The chain is built from TRBV9 and TRBJ1-1, with 8 bases lining up with TRBD1. Per germline, CDR1 SGDLS and CDR2 YYNGEE. V lost 3 bases, J lost 7 bases, and 8 bases stayed unmatched. This CDR3 has 14 residues.

The V gene is TRBV6-1, the J gene TRBJ1-2; no definite D call. Trimming removed 3 bases at V and 7 bases at J, with 12 bases between. The CDR3 extends over 13 amino acids. CDR1 is MNHNS, CDR2 SASEGT, per germline. CDR3 sequence: CASSDFSAGGYTF. CDR3 DNA sequence: TGTGCCAGCAGTGACTTTTCGGCGGGTGGCTACACCTTC.

The chain links TRBV28 to TRBJ2-3; 8 positions agree with TRBD2. Germline V gene sequence: CDR1 MDHEN, CDR2 SYDVKM. This CDR3 contains 18 residues. J was trimmed by 0 bases and V by 5 bases; bases with no gene match: 13. In DNA, the CDR3 is TGTGCCAGCAGTGTCAGTCGATTAGCGGGGACTAGCACAGATACGCAGTATTTT. Its translation: CASSVSRLAGTSTDTQYF.

This clone was observed a single time. The V gene is TRBV5-8, the J gene TRBJ1-2; 7 positions match TRBD1. The germline gives CDR1 SGHTS, CDR2 YDEGEE. The CDR3 is made up of 14 amino acids. The V and J ends lost 6 bases and 0 bases, in that order; junction bases with no gene match: 5. The CDR3 spells CASTPGGANYGYTF. CDR3 sequence (DNA): TGTGCCAGCACGCCAGGGGGTGCTAACTATGGCTACACCTTC.

The chain is built from TRBV11-1 and TRBJ2-5, with D perhaps TRBD2 (7 bases). The V end lost 2 bases, the J end lost 4 bases, and 11 bases lay between the germline ends. Germline CDR1 and CDR2: SGHAT and FQDESV (reference sequence). The CDR3 spans 14 residues. The CDR3 nucleotides are TGTGCCAGCAGCTTATGGGGGGGCGGAGAGACCCAGTACTTC. This gives the protein CASSLWGGGETQYF. Variable domain in full (rest from reference TRBV11-1 and TRBJ2-5): EAEVAQSPRYKITEKSQAVAFWCDPISGHATLYWYRQILGQGPELLVQFQDESVVDDSQLPKDRFSAERLKGVDSTLKIQPAELGDSAMYLCASSLWGGGETQYFGPGTRLLVL.

The rearrangement uses TRBV2 and TRBJ2-5; 8 bases align to TRBD1. The CDR3 is made up of 14 amino acids. The trim removed 8 bases at V and 1 base at J, leaving 6 bases unmatched. Germline CDR1 is SNHLY and CDR2 is FYNNEI. The CDR3 DNA follows: TGTGCCAGCGGCGACAGGGGCTTCCAAGAGACCCAGTACTTC. This gives the protein CASGDRGFQETQYF.

The chain has TRBV21-1 and TRBJ1-5; TRBD1, the D gene given by the table, was not confirmed from the DNA. TRBV21-1 is classified as a pseudogene. The CDR3 consists of 16 residues. The CDR3 region is CASKKKGGQSNQPQHF. In DNA form, the CDR3 reads TGTGCCAGCAAAAAAAAAGGGGGACAGAGCAATCAGCCCCAGCATTTT.

This clone was picked up one time. The V gene is TRBV10-1, the J gene TRBJ2-1; D is perhaps TRBD1 or TRBD2 (7 bases each). Germline V CDR1 and CDR2: WNHNN, SYGVQD (reference sequence). CDR3 length equals 12 residues. Trimming took 3 bases from V and 14 from J, leaving 14 bases between them. This CDR3 is CASSEAGQLKFF. The CDR3 DNA is TGCGCCAGCAGTGAAGCGGGACAGTTGAAGTTCTTC.

The rearrangement uses TRBV15 and TRBJ2-1, with D hard to call. The V gene lost 1 base and the J gene lost 7 bases, with 14 bases spanning the gap. This CDR3 comprises 15 residues. Germline loops: CDR1 LNHNV, CDR2 YYDKDF (reference sequence). CDR3 residues: CATSRGFSETNEQFF. As DNA, the CDR3 is TGTGCCACCAGCAGAGGCTTTTCTGAAACGAATGAGCAGTTCTTC.

J is TRBJ2-7 and V is TRBV5-6; 9 bases fit TRBD1. Germline V gives CDR1 SGHDT, CDR2 YYEEEE. After removal of 4 bases from V and 5 bases from J, the junction contained 7 bases not matched to a gene. The CDR3 is 14 amino acids. CDR3 loop: CASSPGQGRNEQYF. CDR3 in DNA: TGTGCCAGCAGCCCGGGACAGGGTAGGAACGAGCAGTACTTC.

V usage is TRBV6-6 and J usage is TRBJ2-7, with 8 bases matching TRBD1. The length of the CDR3 is 16 residues. Germline trimming cut 2 bases from V and 6 bases from J; bases unmatched to any gene: 12. Germline CDR1 is MNHNY and CDR2 is SVGAGI (reference sequence). The CDR3 protein is CASSYAARTGHGEQYF. The CDR3 DNA sequence: TGTGCCAGCAGTTACGCGGCCAGGACAGGGCATGGCGAGCAGTACTTC.

This clone was picked up one time. This chain joins TRBV7-9 and TRBJ1-4, with D unresolved. Deletions cut 3 bases from V and 6 bases from J, with 5 bases between. The CDR3 runs 12 residues. The germline V gene encodes CDR1 SEHNR and CDR2 FQNEAQ (reference sequence). The DNA for the CDR3 is TGTGCCAGCAGCTTTCCGTATGAAAAACTGTTTTTT. It translates to CASSFPYEKLFF.

The genes are TRBV14 and TRBJ2-3; tentative D call: TRBD1 (6 bases). Trimming removed 4 bases at V and 3 bases at J, with 14 bases between. CDR1 is SGHDN, CDR2 FVKESK, per germline. CDR3 length: 15 residues. The DNA for the CDR3 is TGTGCCAGCAGCCGCTTAAGGGGGTTTACAGATACGCAGTATTTT. Its translation: CASSRLRGFTDTQYF.

This rearrangement joins TRBV27 to TRBJ2-1; unclear D gene. The CDR3 runs 13 residues. Germline V gives CDR1 MNHEY, CDR2 SMNVEV (reference sequence). V gave up 2 bases and J gave up 10 bases, with 12 bases separating them. The CDR3, as DNA: TGTGCCAGCAGTTTAAACCGGGTTAGCGAGCAGTTCTTC. This encodes CASSLNRVSEQFF.

V and J are TRBV27 and TRBJ2-1; D perhaps matches TRBD2 (7 bases). The CDR3 is 16 residues long. The V end was cut by 5 bases, the J end by 4 bases, with 18 bases between. The germline V gene has CDR1 MNHEY and CDR2 SMNVEV (reference sequence). The CDR3 is CASSRGGRLSYNEQFF. The CDR3 DNA reads TGTGCCAGCAGTAGGGGGGGACGCCTCTCTTACAATGAGCAGTTCTTC.